This is a list of T cell receptor beta chains from one sample in a study of cytomegalovirus exposure and HLA in healthy donors. Libraries were prepared by immunoSEQ multiplex PCR; TCRdb keeps only in-frame clonotypes and omits some of them. The sample lists under 250,000 clones, around 76% occurring once. Sequenced input: PBMCs. These receptors all come from a man younger than 45 in good health and CMV-seronegative. Both conserved end residues are part of each CDR3. A D gene is named only where the DNA matches it firmly. Expanded clones are given a class, and other clones once, few, many or no size at all.

TRBV18	TRBD2	.	TRBJ2-3	TGTGCCAGCTCACCGGGACTAGCGGGTACAGATACGCAGTATTTT	CASSPGLAGTDTQYF
TRBV5-1	.	.	TRBJ2-7	TGCGCCAGCAGACGGGATGGGGGGTTCTACGAGCAGTACTTC	CASRRDGGFYEQYF
TRBV19	TRBD1	.	TRBJ1-5	TGTGCCAGTAGTATGAGACAGGGCGGCAATCAGCCCCAGCATTTT	CASSMRQGGNQPQHF
TRBV28	.	.	TRBJ1-1	TGTGCCAGCAGTCGAGGGGGGAACACTGAAGCTTTCTTT	CASSRGGNTEAFF
TRBV6-5	TRBD1	.	TRBJ2-3	TGTGCCAGCAGTAGGGGGACAGGGCAAACAGATACGCAGTATTTT	CASSRGTGQTDTQYF
TRBV18	TRBD2	.	TRBJ2-3	TGTGCCAGCTCACTACGGACTAGCGGGAGGAGCACAGATACGCAGTATTTT	CASSLRTSGRSTDTQYF
TRBV5-4	.	.	TRBJ1-6	TGTGCCAGCAGCTTGGCCGGCTCCTATAATTCACCCCTCCACTTT	CASSLAGSYNSPLHF
TRBV30	TRBD1	.	TRBJ1-2	TGTGCCTGGAGTGTTACGGGCAGGGGGATTCGTGGCTACACCTTC	CAWSVTGRGIRGYTF
TRBV7-2	.	.	TRBJ2-7	TGTGCCAGCAGCTTAGATGTCGGACAGAGAACCTACGAGCAGTACTTC	CASSLDVGQRTYEQYF
TRBV5-6	.	once	TRBJ2-1	TGTGCCAGCAGCTTGTTTCTTACTACCACCTCCTACAATGAGCAGTTCTTC	CASSLFLTTTSYNEQFF
TRBV9	.	.	TRBJ2-5	TGTGCCAGCAGCGTAATTGTGGGAGCGGGTGAGACCCAGTACTTC	CASSVIVGAGETQYF
TRBV5-4	.	.	TRBJ2-5	TGTGCCAGCAGCTTGACGGTCGTTGAAGAGACCCAGTACTTC	CASSLTVVEETQYF
TRBV10-3	.	.	TRBJ1-4	TGTGCCATCAGTGAAAGCAGGGAGGGTGAACTGTTTTTT	CAISESREGELFF
TRBV15	TRBD1	.	TRBJ1-4	TGTGCCACCCAGGGGGCGGAAGAAAAACTGTTTTTT	CATQGAEEKLFF
TRBV7-3	.	.	TRBJ2-1	TGTGCCAGCAGCCCCCTGGCGAGCGCCGCCTACAATGAGCAGTTCTTC	CASSPLASAAYNEQFF
TRBV21-1	.	.	TRBJ2-3	TGTGCCAGCAGCAATTTTTCTAGGCCCGGAGATACGCAGTATTTT	CASSNFSRPGDTQYF
TRBV7-9	.	.	TRBJ1-1	TGTGCCAGCAGCCCACCGACGGGTCTTACTGAAGCTTTCTTT	CASSPPTGLTEAFF
TRBV5-1	TRBD1	.	TRBJ2-7	TGCGCCAGCAGCGGCGGGACAGGAACGCCGCACGAGCAGTACTTC	CASSGGTGTPHEQYF
TRBV28	.	few	TRBJ2-2	TGTGCCAGTGAAGGACAGAAGGTTATTACCGGGGAGCTGTTTTTT	CASEGQKVITGELFF
TRBV19	.	.	TRBJ1-1	TGTGCCAGTAGTATAGGAGCGGGAATGAACACTGAAGCTTTCTTT	CASSIGAGMNTEAFF
TRBV7-9	.	.	TRBJ1-4	TGTGCCAGCACAGACAGTAATGAAAAACTGTTTTTT	CASTDSNEKLFF
TRBV5-1	.	.	TRBJ1-1	TGCGCCAGCAGCCTCGACAGGTGGACCCTGAACACTGAAGCTTTCTTT	CASSLDRWTLNTEAFF
TRBV2	TRBD2	few	TRBJ2-2	TGTGCCAGCCAGCGGGAGGTCGCCGGGGAGCTGTTTTTT	CASQREVAGELFF
TRBV11-2	TRBD2	.	TRBJ2-7	TGTGCCAGCAGCCGACTAGCGAGAAGTATGGAGCAGTACTTC	CASSRLARSMEQYF
TRBV13	TRBD1	.	TRBJ1-5	TGTGCCAGCAGCTACGGACAGGGGGGTCAGCCCCAGCATTTT	CASSYGQGGQPQHF
TRBV4-1	.	.	TRBJ1-2	TGCGCCAGCAGCCAAGATCTCGAGAACCCTAGGATCGGCTACACCTTC	CASSQDLENPRIGYTF
TRBV7-9	.	.	TRBJ1-2	TGTGCCAGCAGCCCCCCCCAGGGAGGGGGTGGCTACACCTTC	CASSPPQGGGGYTF
TRBV14	TRBD1	.	TRBJ2-4	TGTGCCAGCAGAAAGACAGGGGAAAACATTCAGTACTTC	CASRKTGENIQYF
TRBV29-1	TRBD2	.	TRBJ2-1	TGCAGCGCTCGGGGGGGGAGCAATGAGCAGTTCTTC	CSARGGSNEQFF
TRBV28	TRBD1	.	TRBJ1-5	TGTGCCAGCAAGGGACAGGGGTTCAATCAGCCCCAGCATTTT	CASKGQGFNQPQHF
TRBV25-1	TRBD1	.	TRBJ2-3	TGTGCCAGCAGTGGACAGGGGGTGGGCACAGATACGCAGTATTTT	CASSGQGVGTDTQYF
TRBV20-1	.	few	TRBJ2-1	TGCAGTGCTCCCGTTTACAATGAGCAGTTCTTC	CSAPVYNEQFF
TRBV5-1	.	.	TRBJ1-3	TGCGCCAGCAGCGGGCCGGACATGAGCTCTGGAAACACCATATATTTT	CASSGPDMSSGNTIYF
TRBV5-6	.	.	TRBJ2-7	TGTGCCAGCAGCTTGGGGGCAGGGTCCTACGAGCAGTACTTC	CASSLGAGSYEQYF
TRBV5-6	TRBD2	.	TRBJ2-1	TGTGCCAGCACCAAATACGGGAGGTTGGGGGGTGAGCAGTTCTTC	CASTKYGRLGGEQFF
TRBV30	TRBD2	.	TRBJ2-4	TGTGCCTGGAGTGCTTTTACTAGCGGGAGCGGCAAAAACATTCAGTACTTC	CAWSAFTSGSGKNIQYF
TRBV10-1	TRBD2	.	TRBJ2-7	TGCGCCAGCAGTGAGGCTAGCGGGAGCTCCTACGAGCAGTACTTC	CASSEASGSSYEQYF
TRBV7-3	.	.	TRBJ2-3	TGTGCCAGCAGCCCCCTAGTAGATATCAGGCAGTATTTT	CASSPLVDIRQYF
TRBV28	.	.	TRBJ1-2	TGTGCCAGCAGTTTGGACACCCTGTCCTATGGCTACACCTTC	CASSLDTLSYGYTF
TRBV5-4	TRBD2	.	TRBJ2-1	TGTGCCAGCAGCCGACTAGCGGGAGGGTATTTGGATGAGCAGTTCTTC	CASSRLAGGYLDEQFF
TRBV5-1	TRBD2	.	TRBJ2-2	TGCGCCAGCAGCGGACATACAGGGACTAGCGGGAGGAACACCGGGGAGCTGTTTTTT	CASSGHTGTSGRNTGELFF